Listed below are T cell receptor beta chains from one sample, sequenced in a study of cytomegalovirus exposure and HLA in healthy donors. Here immunoSEQ multiplex PCR was the method, and the copy in TCRdb shows in-frame clones only, minus some. The sample totals around 75,000 clones. The sample consisted of PBMCs. All receptors come from a man in his forties or fifties in good health and CMV-seropositive. CDR3s include the opening cysteine and the closing phenylalanine or tryptophan.

j_call | v_call | cdr3_aa
TRBJ1-1 | TRBV5-1 | CASSLIPGQAVGTEAFF
TRBJ1-2 | TRBV6-5 | CASRFRGSFSYGYTF
TRBJ2-5 | TRBV4-1 | CASSQERETQYF
TRBJ2-2 | TRBV5-4 | CASSFDREDTGELFF
TRBJ1-1 | TRBV6-6 | CASSRRGQNTEAFF
TRBJ1-4 | TRBV15 | CATSRGTPGNEKLFF
TRBJ2-3 | TRBV10-2 | CASSDWQGVDTQYF
TRBJ1-5 | TRBV10-3 | CAISESGDSNQPQHF
TRBJ1-2 | TRBV6-5 | CASSYSGAGTYGYTF
TRBJ2-1 | TRBV29-1 | CSVRGGSSYNEQFF
TRBJ2-7 | TRBV28 | CASSFTDSPYYEQYF
TRBJ1-2 | TRBV10-3 | CAISYQGSDSGYTF
TRBJ1-5 | TRBV6-1 | CASSEGARPVYSNQPQHF
TRBJ2-1 | TRBV5-1 | CASSLEGSGLAGGGNEQFF
TRBJ2-1 | TRBV15 | CATSRELTSDEQFF
TRBJ1-1 | TRBV5-1 | CASSRLGQFTEAFF
TRBJ1-1 | TRBV29-1 | CSVKQLNTEAFF
TRBJ1-5 | TRBV4-1 | CASSRELGGGQPQHF
TRBJ2-7 | TRBV9 | CASSVVDSGSGEQYF
TRBJ2-2 | TRBV7-6 | CASSPGRTGELFF
TRBJ1-1 | TRBV2 | CASREQGALAEAFF
TRBJ1-2 | TRBV4-1 | CASSQLTGILYGYTF
TRBJ1-1 | TRBV7-6 | CASSLGSSTGLNTEAFF
TRBJ1-1 | TRBV6-6 | CASSSSGQGGTEAFF
TRBJ2-3 | TRBV12-2 | CASRLPSLAPYTDTQYF
TRBJ2-7 | TRBV9 | CASSPSGQSFSYEQYF
TRBJ2-5 | TRBV5-8 | CASSFTGWVAQYF
TRBJ2-3 | TRBV19 | CASSKGLAGGGDTQYF
TRBJ1-5 | TRBV27 | CASSSTGDYSNQPQHF
TRBJ1-6 | TRBV27 | CASRSTGWRSPLHF
TRBJ1-2 | TRBV4-1 | CASSQVAGRGSYTF
TRBJ1-5 | TRBV19 | CASSIEAGQLDQPQHF
TRBJ1-5 | TRBV30 | CAWSPRTGGNQPQHF
TRBJ2-5 | TRBV6-5 | CASSGGETQYF
TRBJ1-2 | TRBV5-4 | CASSLEASQGTGYGYTF
TRBJ1-1 | TRBV5-1 | CASHLGVNTEAFF
TRBJ2-1 | TRBV5-1 | CASSPGLAESSYNEQFF
TRBJ2-5 | TRBV9 | CASSRGTGEETQYF
TRBJ2-2 | TRBV5-1 | CASSPRSGDTGELFF
TRBJ1-1 | TRBV19 | CASSRGGSGKAFF
TRBJ2-5 | TRBV5-5 | CASSFLAGVETQYF
TRBJ1-5 | TRBV5-4 | CASSLGSGPEQPQHF
TRBJ2-5 | TRBV18 | CASSPPGEETQYF
TRBJ2-3 | TRBV5-6 | CASNPLAVDTQYF
TRBJ1-1 | TRBV19 | CASTIHILNTEAFF
TRBJ1-2 | TRBV28 | CASSFGTVNYGYTF
TRBJ2-7 | TRBV9 | CASSAHGLAGGNEQYF
TRBJ2-5 | TRBV7-3 | CASSLNPGETQYF
TRBJ1-5 | TRBV5-5 | CASSLDQSNQPQHF
TRBJ2-1 | TRBV29-1 | CSVEDQGGAGINEQFF
TRBJ1-1 | TRBV5-4 | CASSLGQRNTEAFF
TRBJ1-1 | TRBV11-2 | CASSLGRQGPEAFF
TRBJ1-1 | TRBV2 | CATSMQGTEAFF